The TCR beta chain under discussion was sequenced for a study of cytomegalovirus exposure and HLA in healthy donors. Study background: A preliminary data release comprised tens of millions of unique TCRs obtained from HLA-typed donors.

The CDR3 is 14 residues long. The V and J ends lost 8 bases and 9 bases, in that order; junction bases with no gene match: 10. Germline CDR1 MNHEY, CDR2 SVGAGI. In the PCR, 60 Vbeta and 13 Jbeta primers were used. Measured with immunoSEQ multiplex PCR; TCRdb has only the in-frame clones, and not every one. The data hold 100,000 to 150,000 clones, with approximately 80% observed a single time. This chain connects TRBV6-5 to TRBJ1-6, with TRBD1 matching 7 bases. Sequences were obtained from PBMCs. This TCR derives from a man aged 25-40 years in good health and CMV-seropositive. CDR3 bases: TGTGCCAGCCGGCCACAGGGGAGAAGTTCACCCCTCCACTTT. Its translation: CASRPQGRSSPLHF.